This TCR beta chain was profiled in a study of Ad26.COV2.S vaccination and SARS-CoV-2 variants. Study at large: Trial arm assignment for the donor was COV1001 Ad26.COV2.S. Recipients of Ad26.COV2.S got it intramuscularly, once or twice 56 days apart.

This CDR3 contains 14 residues. The ends were cut back, 0 bases at V and 3 bases at J, with 9 bases in the middle. Germline V gene data show CDR1 as MNHEY and CDR2 as SMNVEV (reference sequence). Only in-frame clones appear in the TCRdb table, and some are missing; sequencing was by immunoSEQ multiplex PCR. Here the sample spans 300,000 to 400,000 clones, 86% being singletons. Treatment defined: about 20 received Ad26.COV2.S at low or high dose, single or two shots; several received placebo; per-sample allocation not given. Following the first vaccine or placebo injection, samples were taken on day 63. This adult donor, from Boston, was 18-55 years old. The shot given was an Ad26 vector that makes Wuhan-strain SARS-CoV-2 spike.

This clonotype was sampled from a person aged 18-65 years who received the Ad26.COV2.S COVID-19 vaccine or a placebo. This rearrangement joins TRBV27 to TRBJ2-7; D might be TRBD1 or TRBD2, each matching 5 bases. The source was peripheral blood, collected in a trial of Ad26.COV2.S vaccine versus placebo. The CDR3 region is CASSLSGELYEQYF. The DNA for the CDR3 is TGTGCCAGCAGTTTATCGGGGGAGCTCTACGAGCAGTACTTC.